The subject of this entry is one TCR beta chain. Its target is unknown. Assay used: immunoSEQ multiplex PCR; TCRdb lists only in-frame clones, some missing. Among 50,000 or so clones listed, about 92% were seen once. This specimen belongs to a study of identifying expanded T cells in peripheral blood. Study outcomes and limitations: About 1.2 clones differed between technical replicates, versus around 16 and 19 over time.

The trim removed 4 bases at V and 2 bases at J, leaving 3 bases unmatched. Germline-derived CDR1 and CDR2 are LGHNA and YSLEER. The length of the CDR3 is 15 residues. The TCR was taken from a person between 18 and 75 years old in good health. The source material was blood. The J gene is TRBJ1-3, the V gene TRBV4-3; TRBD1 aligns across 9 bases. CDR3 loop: CASSLRTGAGNTIYF. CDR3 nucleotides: TGCGCCAGCAGCCTGCGGACAGGGGCTGGAAACACCATATATTTT.